Listed below are T cell receptor beta chains from one sample, sequenced in a study of blood T cell repertoires in COVID-19. Assay used: immunoSEQ multiplex PCR; TCRdb lists only in-frame clones, some missing. The sample has roughly 83,000 clones, more than 85% seen once; the top ten hold 8%. The material sequenced was peripheral blood. The receptors derive from an elderly man with active or convalescent COVID-19. Each CDR3 is given with its conserved first and last residue. The D gene is left open where the match is weak. Not all rows give a size; the values are once, few, many and, for expanded clones, a class.

V	size	D	J	CDR3	DNA
TRBV2	once	TRBD1	TRBJ1-6	CASSEGVTGMDSPLHF	TGTGCCAGCAGTGAAGGGGTGACAGGGATGGATTCACCCCTCCACTTT
TRBV3-1/TRBV3-2	NA	TRBD1	TRBJ1-4	CASSSGTGAVVLFF	TGTGCCAGCAGTTCCGGGACAGGGGCAGTAGTACTGTTTTTT
TRBV27	NA	NA	TRBJ1-1	CATYSPGGYTEAFF	TGTGCCACGTACTCGCCCGGGGGGTACACTGAAGCTTTCTTT
TRBV11-3	NA	NA	TRBJ2-2	CASSLGANTGELFF	TGTGCCAGCAGCTTAGGCGCGAACACCGGGGAGCTGTTTTTT
TRBV4-1	few	NA	TRBJ2-2	CASSQVPPRGRAGELFF	TGCGCCAGCAGCCAAGTTCCCCCCAGGGGCCGGGCCGGGGAGCTGTTTTTT
TRBV10-1	once	NA	TRBJ1-5	CASIEAGRQPQHF	TGCGCCAGCATTGAGGCAGGGCGTCAGCCCCAGCATTTT
TRBV11-3	NA	TRBD1	TRBJ2-2	CASSTRTGNTGELFF	TGTGCCAGCAGCACCCGGACAGGGAACACCGGGGAGCTGTTTTTT
TRBV4-2	NA	NA	TRBJ2-5	CASSQVYGGGEAGETQYF	TGTGCCAGCAGCCAAGTATACGGCGGAGGGGAGGCGGGGGAGACCCAGTACTTC
TRBV18	NA	TRBD2	TRBJ2-5	CASSPGLGLPYQETQYF	TGTGCCAGCTCACCGGGGTTGGGACTACCGTACCAAGAGACCCAGTACTTC
TRBV5-1	NA	NA	TRBJ1-2	CASSLDINYGYTF	TGCGCCAGCAGCTTGGACATTAACTATGGCTACACCTTC
TRBV4-1	NA	NA	TRBJ2-3	CASSQVAQGWSHTDTQYF	TGCGCCAGCAGCCAAGTGGCGCAGGGTTGGAGTCACACAGATACGCAGTATTTT
TRBV3-1/TRBV3-2	NA	TRBD2	TRBJ2-5	CASSQVSSGGGGETQYF	TGTGCCAGCAGCCAAGTGTCTAGCGGGGGGGGCGGAGAGACCCAGTACTTC
TRBV30	NA	NA	TRBJ2-5	CAWAQGSETQYF	TGTGCCTGGGCACAGGGTAGTGAGACCCAGTACTTC
TRBV9	few	TRBD1	TRBJ1-2	CASSDGTAYGYTF	TGTGCCAGCAGCGACGGGACAGCCTATGGCTACACCTTC
TRBV5-1	NA	TRBD1	TRBJ1-1	CASSSTGTGIGTEAFF	TGCGCCAGCAGTTCGACCGGGACAGGTATAGGGACTGAAGCTTTCTTT
TRBV24-1	NA	TRBD2	TRBJ2-1	CATSDPAGGLPHNEQFF	TGTGCCACCAGTGATCCAGCGGGGGGGCTCCCCCACAATGAGCAGTTCTTC
TRBV19	NA	NA	TRBJ2-1	CASRGGLGSYNEQFF	TGTGCCAGTAGGGGGGGGCTAGGCTCCTACAATGAGCAGTTCTTC
TRBV6-6	NA	NA	TRBJ2-6	CASSYDRAGANVLTF	TGTGCCAGCAGTTACGACCGGGCTGGGGCCAACGTCCTGACTTTC
TRBV20-1	few	NA	TRBJ1-6	CSASLDSNSPLHF	TGCAGTGCTAGTCTGGACAGTAATTCACCCCTCCACTTT
TRBV6-5	once	NA	TRBJ1-1	CASSLEQGLNTEAFF	TGTGCCAGCAGTTTGGAACAGGGACTGAACACTGAAGCTTTCTTT